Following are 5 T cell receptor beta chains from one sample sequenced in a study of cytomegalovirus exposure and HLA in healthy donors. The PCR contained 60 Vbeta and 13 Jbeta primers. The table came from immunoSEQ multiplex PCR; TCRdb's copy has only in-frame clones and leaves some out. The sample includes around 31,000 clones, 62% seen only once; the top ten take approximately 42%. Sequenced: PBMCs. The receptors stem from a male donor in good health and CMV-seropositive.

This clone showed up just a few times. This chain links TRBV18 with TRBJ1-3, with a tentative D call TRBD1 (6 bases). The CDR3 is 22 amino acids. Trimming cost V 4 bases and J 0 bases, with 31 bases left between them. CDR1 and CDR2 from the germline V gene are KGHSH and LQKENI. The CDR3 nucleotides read TGTGCCAGCTCACTTCTTGGTCAGGACAGTCAATCCAAGACAAACTCTGGAAACACCATATATTTT. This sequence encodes CASSLLGQDSQSKTNSGNTIYF.

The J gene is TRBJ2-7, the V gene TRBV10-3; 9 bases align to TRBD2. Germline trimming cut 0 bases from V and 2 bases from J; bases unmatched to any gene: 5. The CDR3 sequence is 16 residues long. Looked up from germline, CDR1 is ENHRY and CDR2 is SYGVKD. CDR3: CAISESLLAGTYEQYF. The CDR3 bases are TGTGCCATCAGTGAGTCGTTGCTAGCGGGAACCTACGAGCAGTACTTC.

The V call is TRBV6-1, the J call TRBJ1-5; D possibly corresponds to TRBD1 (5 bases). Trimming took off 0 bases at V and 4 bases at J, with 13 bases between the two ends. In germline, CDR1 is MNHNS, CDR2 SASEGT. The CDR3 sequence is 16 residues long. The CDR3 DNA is TGTGCCAGCAGTGAAGCGTTGGGAGGGGCTAATCAGCCCCAGCATTTT. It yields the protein CASSEALGGANQPQHF.

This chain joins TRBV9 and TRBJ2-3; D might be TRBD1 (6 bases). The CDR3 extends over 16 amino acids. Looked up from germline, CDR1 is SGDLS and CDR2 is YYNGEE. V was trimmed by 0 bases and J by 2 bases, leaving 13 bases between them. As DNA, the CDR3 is TGTGCCAGCAGCGTAGAGAGTGGACAGACCACAGATACGCAGTATTTT. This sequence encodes CASSVESGQTTDTQYF.

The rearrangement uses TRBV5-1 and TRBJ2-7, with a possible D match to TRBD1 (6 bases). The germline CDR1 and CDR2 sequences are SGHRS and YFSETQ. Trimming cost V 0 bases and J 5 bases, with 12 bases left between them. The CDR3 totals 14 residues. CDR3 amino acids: CASSLVGGIDEQYF. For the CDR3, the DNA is TGCGCCAGCAGCTTGGTAGGGGGAATCGACGAGCAGTACTTC. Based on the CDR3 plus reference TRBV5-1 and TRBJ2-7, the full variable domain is KAGVTQTPRYLIKTRGQQVTLSCSPISGHRSVSWYQQTPGQGLQFLFEYFSETQRNKGNFPGRFSGRQFSNSRSEMNVSTLELGDSALYLCASSLVGGIDEQYFGPGTRLTVT.